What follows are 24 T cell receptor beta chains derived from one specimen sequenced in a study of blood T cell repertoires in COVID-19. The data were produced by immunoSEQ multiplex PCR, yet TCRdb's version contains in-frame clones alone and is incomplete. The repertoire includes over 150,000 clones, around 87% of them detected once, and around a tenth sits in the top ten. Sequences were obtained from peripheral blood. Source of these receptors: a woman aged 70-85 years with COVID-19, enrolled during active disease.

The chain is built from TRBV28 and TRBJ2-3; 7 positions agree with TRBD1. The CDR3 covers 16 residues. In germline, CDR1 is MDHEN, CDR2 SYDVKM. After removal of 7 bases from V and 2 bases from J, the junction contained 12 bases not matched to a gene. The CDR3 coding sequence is TGTGCCAGCAACGGTAGAGGGGGCCGGGACACAGATACGCAGTATTTT. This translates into CASNGRGGRDTDTQYF.

In DNA, the CDR3 is TGTGCCACCAGCAGAGGGGAGTACAATCAGCCCCAGCATTTT. It codes for CATSRGEYNQPQHF. V gene TRBV15 combines with J gene TRBJ1-5, with D unresolved. The CDR3 has 14 residues. Trimming cost V 1 base and J 3 bases, with 7 bases left between them. Germline CDR1 and CDR2: LNHNV and YYDKDF (reference sequence).

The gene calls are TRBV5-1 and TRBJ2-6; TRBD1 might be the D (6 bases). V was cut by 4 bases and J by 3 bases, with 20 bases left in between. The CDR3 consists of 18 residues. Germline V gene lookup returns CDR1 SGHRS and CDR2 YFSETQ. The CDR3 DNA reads TGCGCCAGCAGCGAAGCTCGTCTGGGGGCCGGTGGGGCCAACGTCCTGACTTTC. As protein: CASSEARLGAGGANVLTF.

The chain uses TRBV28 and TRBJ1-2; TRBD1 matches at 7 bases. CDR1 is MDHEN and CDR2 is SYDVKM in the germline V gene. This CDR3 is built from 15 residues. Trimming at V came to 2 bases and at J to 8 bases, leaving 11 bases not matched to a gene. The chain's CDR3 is CASSLIGTARVGYTF. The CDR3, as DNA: TGTGCCAGCAGTTTAATCGGGACAGCGAGGGTAGGCTACACCTTC.

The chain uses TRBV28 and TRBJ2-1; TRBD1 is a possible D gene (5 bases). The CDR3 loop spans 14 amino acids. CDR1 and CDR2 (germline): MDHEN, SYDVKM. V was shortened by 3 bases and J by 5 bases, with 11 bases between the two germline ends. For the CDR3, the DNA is TGTGCCAGCAGTTTTCTGGGGCCAAACAATGAGCAGTTCTTC. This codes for CASSFLGPNNEQFF.

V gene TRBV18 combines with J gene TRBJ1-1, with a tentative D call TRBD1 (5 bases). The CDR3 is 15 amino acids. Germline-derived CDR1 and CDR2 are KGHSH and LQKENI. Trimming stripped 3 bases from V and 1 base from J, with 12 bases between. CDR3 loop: CASSPRGSGNTEAFF. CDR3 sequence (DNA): TGTGCCAGCTCACCGCGGGGGTCAGGGAACACTGAAGCTTTCTTT.

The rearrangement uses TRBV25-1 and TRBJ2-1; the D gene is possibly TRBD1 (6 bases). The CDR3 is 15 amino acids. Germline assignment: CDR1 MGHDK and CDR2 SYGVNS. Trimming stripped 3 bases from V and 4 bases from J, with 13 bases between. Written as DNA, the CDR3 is TGTGCCAGCAGTGACGACAGGAATTTATACAATGAGCAGTTCTTC. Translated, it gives CASSDDRNLYNEQFF.

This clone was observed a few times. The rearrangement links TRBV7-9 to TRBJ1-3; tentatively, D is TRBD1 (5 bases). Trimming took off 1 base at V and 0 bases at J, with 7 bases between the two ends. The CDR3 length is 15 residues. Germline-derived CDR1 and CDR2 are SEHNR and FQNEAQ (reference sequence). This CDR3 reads CASSLGQHSGNTIYF. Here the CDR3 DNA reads TGTGCCAGCAGCTTAGGACAGCACTCTGGAAACACCATATATTTT.

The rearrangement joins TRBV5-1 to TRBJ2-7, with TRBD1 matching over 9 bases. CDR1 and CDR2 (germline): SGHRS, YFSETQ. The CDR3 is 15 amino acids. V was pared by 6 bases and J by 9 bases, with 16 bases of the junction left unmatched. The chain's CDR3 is CASTYGTGLSKGQYF. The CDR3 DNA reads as TGCGCCAGCACCTACGGGACAGGGCTCTCTAAGGGGCAGTACTTC.

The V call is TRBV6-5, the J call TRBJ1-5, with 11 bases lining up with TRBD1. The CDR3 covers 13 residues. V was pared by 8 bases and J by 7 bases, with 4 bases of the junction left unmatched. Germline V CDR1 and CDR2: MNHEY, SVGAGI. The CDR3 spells CASGQGAQQPQHF. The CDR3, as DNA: TGTGCCAGCGGACAGGGGGCCCAGCAGCCCCAGCATTTT.

For the CDR3, the DNA is TGTGCCAGCAGCTTGGACCTCTCTTCGCGAAATTCACCCCTCCACTTT. It encodes CASSLDLSSRNSPLHF. The chain combines TRBV5-5 with TRBJ1-6; D is unclear. Per the germline V gene, CDR1 is SGHKS and CDR2 is YYEKEE (reference sequence). This CDR3 has 16 residues. The germline V and J ends were trimmed by 0 bases and 7 bases, with 14 bases remaining between them. Complete variable domain (other parts from reference TRBV5-5 and TRBJ1-6): DAGVTQSPTHLIKTRGQQVTLRCSPISGHKSVSWYQQVLGQGPQFIFQYYEKEERGRGNFPDRFSARQFPNYSSELNVNALLLGDSALYLCASSLDLSSRNSPLHFGNGTRLTVT.

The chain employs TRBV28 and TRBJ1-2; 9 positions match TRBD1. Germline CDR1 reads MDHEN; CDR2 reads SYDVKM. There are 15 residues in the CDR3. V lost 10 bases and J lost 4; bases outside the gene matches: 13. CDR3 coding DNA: TGTGCCACTACACCAGGGGACAGGGATATCTATGGCTACACCTTC. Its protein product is CATTPGDRDIYGYTF.

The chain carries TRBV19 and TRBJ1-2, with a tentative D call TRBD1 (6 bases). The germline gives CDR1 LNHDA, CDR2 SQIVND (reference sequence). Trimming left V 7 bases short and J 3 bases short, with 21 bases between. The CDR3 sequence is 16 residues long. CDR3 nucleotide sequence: TGTGCCAGTACCTCCACGGGGGGGGGCGCCTACTATGGCTACACCTTC. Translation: CASTSTGGGAYYGYTF.

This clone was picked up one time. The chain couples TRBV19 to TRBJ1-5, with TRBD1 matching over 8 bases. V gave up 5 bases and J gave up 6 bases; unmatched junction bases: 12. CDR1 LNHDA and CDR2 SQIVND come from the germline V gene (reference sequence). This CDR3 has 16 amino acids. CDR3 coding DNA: TGTGCCAGTAGTGGGACCGGGACAGGAGGTACTCAGCCCCAGCATTTT. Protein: CASSGTGTGGTQPQHF.

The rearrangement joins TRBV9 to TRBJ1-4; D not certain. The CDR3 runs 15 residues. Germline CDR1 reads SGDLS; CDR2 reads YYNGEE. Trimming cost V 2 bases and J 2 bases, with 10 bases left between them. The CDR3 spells CASSVWAGTNEKLFF. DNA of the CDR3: TGTGCCAGCAGCGTGTGGGCTGGGACTAATGAAAAACTGTTTTTT.

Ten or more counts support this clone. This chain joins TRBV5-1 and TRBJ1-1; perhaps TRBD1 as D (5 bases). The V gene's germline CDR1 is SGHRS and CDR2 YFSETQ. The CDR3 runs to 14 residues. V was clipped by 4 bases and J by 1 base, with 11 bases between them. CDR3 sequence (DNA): TGCGCCAGCAGCCGGGGGTCGGGGAACACTGAAGCTTTCTTT. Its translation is CASSRGSGNTEAFF.

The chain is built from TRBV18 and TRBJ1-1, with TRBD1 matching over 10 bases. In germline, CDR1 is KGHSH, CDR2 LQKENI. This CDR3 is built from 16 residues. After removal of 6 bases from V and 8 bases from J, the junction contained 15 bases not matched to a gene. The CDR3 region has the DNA TGTGCCAGCTCGCCTCGGGACAGGGGCCGCCCATCCGAAGCTTTCTTT. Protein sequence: CASSPRDRGRPSEAFF. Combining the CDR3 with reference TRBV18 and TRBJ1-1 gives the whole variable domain NAGVMQNPRHLVRRRGQEARLRCSPMKGHSHVYWYRQLPEEGLKFMVYLQKENIIDESGMPKERFSAEFPKEGPSILRIQQVVRGDSAAYFCASSPRDRGRPSEAFFGQGTRLTVV.

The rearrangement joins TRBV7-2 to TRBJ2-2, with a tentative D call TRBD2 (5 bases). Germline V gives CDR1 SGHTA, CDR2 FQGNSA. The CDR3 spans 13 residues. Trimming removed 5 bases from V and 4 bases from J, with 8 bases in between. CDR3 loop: CASSHGGTGELFF. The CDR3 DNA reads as TGTGCCAGCAGCCACGGAGGCACCGGGGAGCTGTTTTTT.

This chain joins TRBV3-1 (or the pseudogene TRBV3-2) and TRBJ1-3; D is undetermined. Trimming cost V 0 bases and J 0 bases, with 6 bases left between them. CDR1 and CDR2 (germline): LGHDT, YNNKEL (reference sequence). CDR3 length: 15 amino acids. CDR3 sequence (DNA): TGTGCCAGCAGCCAAGATTCGAGCTCTGGAAACACCATATATTTT. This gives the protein CASSQDSSSGNTIYF.

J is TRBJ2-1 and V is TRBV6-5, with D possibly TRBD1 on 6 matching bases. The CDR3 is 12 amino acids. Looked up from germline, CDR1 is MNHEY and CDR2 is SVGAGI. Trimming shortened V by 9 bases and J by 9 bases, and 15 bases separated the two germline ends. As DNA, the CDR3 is TGTGCCAGTCAGCAGGGGTCCGGTGAGCAGTTCTTC. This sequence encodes CASQQGSGEQFF.

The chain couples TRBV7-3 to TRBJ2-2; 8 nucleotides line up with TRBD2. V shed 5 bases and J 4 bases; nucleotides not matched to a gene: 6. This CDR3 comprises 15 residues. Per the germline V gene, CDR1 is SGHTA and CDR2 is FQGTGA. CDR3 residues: CASSPGGPTTGELFF. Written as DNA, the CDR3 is TGTGCCAGCAGCCCGGGGGGGCCGACCACCGGGGAGCTGTTTTTT.

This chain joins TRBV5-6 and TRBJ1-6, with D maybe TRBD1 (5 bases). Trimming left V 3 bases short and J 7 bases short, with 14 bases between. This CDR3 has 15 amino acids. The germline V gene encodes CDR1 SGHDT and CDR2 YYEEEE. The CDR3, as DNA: TGTGCCAGCAGCTCCCCAGGGTTGGGAAATTCACCCCTCCACTTT. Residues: CASSSPGLGNSPLHF.

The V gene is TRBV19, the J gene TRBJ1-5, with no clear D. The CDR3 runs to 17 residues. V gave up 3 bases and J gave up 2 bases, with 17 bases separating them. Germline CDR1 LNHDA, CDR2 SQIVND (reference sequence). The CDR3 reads CASSIGVGSVGNQPQHF. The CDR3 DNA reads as TGTGCCAGTAGTATCGGGGTGGGGTCGGTTGGCAATCAGCCCCAGCATTTT.

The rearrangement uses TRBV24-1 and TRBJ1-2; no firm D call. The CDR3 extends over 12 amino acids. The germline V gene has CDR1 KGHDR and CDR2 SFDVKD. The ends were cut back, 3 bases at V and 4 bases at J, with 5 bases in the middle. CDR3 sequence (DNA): TGTGCCACCAGTGATCTTTTCTATGGCTACACCTTC. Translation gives CATSDLFYGYTF.